Following are 10 T cell receptor beta chains from one sample sequenced in a study of follicular helper T cells after annual influenza vaccination. The protocol was immunoSEQ multiplex PCR, while the TCRdb copy is restricted to in-frame clones and leaves out a portion. Of over 14,000 clones listed, 84% are singletons. Indicated time point: 2014-2015 season, pre-vaccination. This material consisted of CXCR5- memory CD4+ T cells sorted from blood, taken on the day of influenza vaccination. The receptors stem from an adult who received the influenza vaccine.

The V call is TRBV28, the J call TRBJ1-5, with 10 nucleotides matching TRBD1. J lost 6 bases, V lost 6 bases, and 8 bases had no gene match. The CDR3 loop spans 15 amino acids. Germline CDR1 is MDHEN and CDR2 is SYDVKM. This chain's CDR3 is CASRRPGTGAQPQHF. DNA for the CDR3: TGTGCCAGCAGGCGTCCCGGGACAGGGGCTCAGCCCCAGCATTTT.

CDR3 DNA: TGTGCCAGCAGTTATAACGCCCATACCGGGGAGCTGTTTTTT. It specifies CASSYNAHTGELFF. The rearrangement joins TRBV6-5 to TRBJ2-2; D remains unclear. Trimming left V 3 bases short and J 5 bases short, with 10 bases between. Germline CDR1 reads MNHEY; CDR2 reads SVGAGI. The CDR3 runs 14 residues.

Of note for this clone: This sample also contains other DNA sequences that code for the same CDR3. This sequence joins TRBV2 and TRBJ2-3; 13 nucleotides align to TRBD2. Per the germline V gene, CDR1 is SNHLY and CDR2 is FYNNEI. The CDR3 has 15 amino acids. Trimming took 6 bases from V and 5 from J; bases not matched to a gene: 5. CDR3 DNA: TGTGCCAGCAGGCAACTAGCGGGGGGGTTAGATACGCAGTATTTT. This gives the protein CASRQLAGGLDTQYF. Full variable domain (missing parts from reference TRBV2 and TRBJ2-3): EPEVTQTPSHQVTQMGQEVILRCVPISNHLYFYWYRQILGQKVEFLVSFYNNEISEKSEIFDDQFSVERPDGSNFTLKIRSTKLEDSAMYFCASRQLAGGLDTQYFGPGTRLTVL.

In the case of this clone: One end of the junction is discordant with germline, which a read error may explain. This chain joins TRBV7-9 and TRBJ2-7; 7 positions match TRBD1. Germline assignment: CDR1 SEHNR and CDR2 FQNEAQ (reference sequence). The CDR3 is made up of 12 amino acids. The CDR3 region is CASSVPQGIRVF. In DNA, the CDR3 is TGTGCCAGCAGCGTGCCACAGGGGATCCGTGTCTTC.

This clone was counted a few times. This chain connects TRBV4-1 to TRBJ1-1; no clear D gene. The CDR3 spans 13 residues. Germline V gene lookup returns CDR1 MGHRA and CDR2 YSYEKL. V gave up 0 bases and J gave up 0 bases, with 2 bases separating them. For the CDR3, the DNA is TGCGCCAGCAGCCAAGACGTGAACACTGAAGCTTTCTTT. This codes for CASSQDVNTEAFF.

In DNA, the CDR3 is TGTGCCAGCCATTACGAGGGGGGCTCAAGCAATCAGCCCCAGCATTTT. Its protein product is CASHYEGGSSNQPQHF. The rearrangement uses TRBV2 and TRBJ1-5; D perhaps matches TRBD1 (6 bases). Germline V CDR1 and CDR2: SNHLY, FYNNEI. The CDR3 has 16 residues. V gave up 8 bases and J gave up 1 base, with 18 bases separating them.

The V call is TRBV2, the J call TRBJ2-1; 11 nucleotides align to TRBD1. The CDR3 has 15 residues. Germline CDR1 SNHLY, CDR2 FYNNEI. The V gene end was trimmed by 7 bases and the J gene end by 7 bases; junction bases not matched to a gene: 9. Written as DNA, the CDR3 is TGTGCCAGCATCCCCCGGGGACAGGGGGAAAATGAGCAGTTCTTC. As protein: CASIPRGQGENEQFF.

The V call is TRBV6-1, the J call TRBJ2-3; D ambiguous. This CDR3 spans 14 amino acids. Germline CDR1 reads MNHNS; CDR2 reads SASEGT. Trimming took off 2 bases at V and 4 bases at J, with 10 bases between the two ends. The CDR3 DNA sequence: TGTGCCAGCAGTGAACTTAGACGGTCAGATACGCAGTATTTT. Translation: CASSELRRSDTQYF.

The chain is built from TRBV5-1 and TRBJ2-5, with 9 bases matching TRBD2. CDR1 is SGHRS, CDR2 YFSETQ, per germline. V gave up 5 bases and J gave up 5 bases; unmatched junction bases: 4. The CDR3 is made up of 13 amino acids. CDR3 sequence (DNA): TGCGCCAGCAGTCCCACTAGCGGGGAGACCCAGTACTTC. Translated, it gives CASSPTSGETQYF.

This chain connects TRBV4-2 to TRBJ1-1; D is undetermined. The germline CDR1 and CDR2 sequences are LGHNA and YNFKEQ. V lost 5 bases and J lost 2, with 21 bases in between. The CDR3 is 17 residues long. The chain's CDR3 is CASSAQQSRAGNTEAFF. The CDR3 DNA follows: TGTGCCAGCAGCGCACAACAGAGTCGGGCGGGAAACACTGAAGCTTTCTTT.